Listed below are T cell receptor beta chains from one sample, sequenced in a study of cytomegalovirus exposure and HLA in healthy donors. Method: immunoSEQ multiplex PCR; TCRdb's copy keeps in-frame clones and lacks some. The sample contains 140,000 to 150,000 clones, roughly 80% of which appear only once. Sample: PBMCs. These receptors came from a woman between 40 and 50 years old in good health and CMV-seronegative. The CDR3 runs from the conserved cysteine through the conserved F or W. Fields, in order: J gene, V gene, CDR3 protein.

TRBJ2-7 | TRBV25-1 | CASSDAASGVYEQYF
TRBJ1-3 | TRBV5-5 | CASSLVGLDSGNTIYF
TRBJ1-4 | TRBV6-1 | CASSAQGAITNEKLFF
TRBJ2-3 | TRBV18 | CASSPASGGAPSQYF
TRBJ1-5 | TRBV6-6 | CASSSPEDQPQHF
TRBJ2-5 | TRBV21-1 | CASSNHSPGTGPEETQYF
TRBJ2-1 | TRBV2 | CASSVSGAGEQFF
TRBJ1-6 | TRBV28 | CASIFGQHNSPLHF
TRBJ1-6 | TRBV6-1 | CASSEVGTVKSPLHF
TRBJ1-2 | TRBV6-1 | CASSNGGQYGYTF
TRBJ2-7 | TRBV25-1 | CASSPPGTSGIYEQYF
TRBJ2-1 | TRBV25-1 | CASSKTQGAYRSNEQFF
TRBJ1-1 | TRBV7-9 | CSSSWAGGSWNTEAFF
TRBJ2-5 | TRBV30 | CAWSSGAVETQYF
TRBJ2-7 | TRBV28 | CASSSPGQGSYEQYF
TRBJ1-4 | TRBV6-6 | CASSGWDRGSEKLFF
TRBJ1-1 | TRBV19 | CASSGGGVNTEAFF
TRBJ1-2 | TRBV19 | CASSPGSDRWTYYGYTF
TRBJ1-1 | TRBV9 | CASSPSGQMNTEAFF
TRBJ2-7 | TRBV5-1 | CASSDVGEWEQYF
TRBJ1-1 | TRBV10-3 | CAISSSQGQGNTEAFF
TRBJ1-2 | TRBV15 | CATSSLTNYGYTF
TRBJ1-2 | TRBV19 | CASSPKTGANYGYTF
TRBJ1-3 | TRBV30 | CAWSVVLRDTIYF
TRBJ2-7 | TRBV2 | CASSQGQGSYEQYF
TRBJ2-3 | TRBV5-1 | CASSPSSGRGDTQYF
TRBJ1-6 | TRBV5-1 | CASSRTGTGATHNSPLHF
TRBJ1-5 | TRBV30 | CAWSHYRDLNQPQHF
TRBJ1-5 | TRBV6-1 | CASSEGDSLGNQPQHF
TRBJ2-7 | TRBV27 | CASSLPGQATYEQYF
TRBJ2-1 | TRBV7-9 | CSSSPPGLAGGFNEQFF
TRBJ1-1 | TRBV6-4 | CASSLEQGDTEAFF
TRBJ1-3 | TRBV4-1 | CASRADTGSGNTIYF
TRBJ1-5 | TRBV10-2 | CASGQLYSPQHF
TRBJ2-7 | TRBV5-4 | CASSFGTSGFYEQYF
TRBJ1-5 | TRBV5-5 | CASSLAGTEYSNQPQHF
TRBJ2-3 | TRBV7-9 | CASSLAGTGTTDTQYF
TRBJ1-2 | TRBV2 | CASSTLGGYTF
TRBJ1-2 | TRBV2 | CASSGGGNAISGYTF
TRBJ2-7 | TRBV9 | CASSRKGGNSYEQYF
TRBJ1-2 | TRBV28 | CASRATVYGYTF
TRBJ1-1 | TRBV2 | CASSLQGVGYTEAFF
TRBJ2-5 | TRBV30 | CAWRSGGARETQYF
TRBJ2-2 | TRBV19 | CASSNLGEYLADHANTGELFF
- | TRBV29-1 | CSVAPRTGTTYEQYF
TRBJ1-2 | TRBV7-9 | CASNAQGTGGPYGYTF
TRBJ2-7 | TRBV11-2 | CASSLAGGSYEQYF
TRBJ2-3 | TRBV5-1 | CASRRTSTDTQYF
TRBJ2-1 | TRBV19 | CATELAGGGYFEQFF